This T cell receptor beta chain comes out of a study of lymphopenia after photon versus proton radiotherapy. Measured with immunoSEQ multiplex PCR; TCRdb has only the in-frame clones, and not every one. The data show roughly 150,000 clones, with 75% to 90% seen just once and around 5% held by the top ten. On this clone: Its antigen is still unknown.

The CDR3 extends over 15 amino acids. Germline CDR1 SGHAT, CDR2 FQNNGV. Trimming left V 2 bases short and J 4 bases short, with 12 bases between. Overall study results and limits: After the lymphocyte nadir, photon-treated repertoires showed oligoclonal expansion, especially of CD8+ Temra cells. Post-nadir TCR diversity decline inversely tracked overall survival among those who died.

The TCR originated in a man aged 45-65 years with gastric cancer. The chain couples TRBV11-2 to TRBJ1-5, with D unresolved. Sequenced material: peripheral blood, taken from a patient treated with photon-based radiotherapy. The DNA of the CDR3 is TGTGCCAGCAGCTTATTGTCCGGGGTGAATCAGCCCCAGCATTTT. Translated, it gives CASSLLSGVNQPQHF.